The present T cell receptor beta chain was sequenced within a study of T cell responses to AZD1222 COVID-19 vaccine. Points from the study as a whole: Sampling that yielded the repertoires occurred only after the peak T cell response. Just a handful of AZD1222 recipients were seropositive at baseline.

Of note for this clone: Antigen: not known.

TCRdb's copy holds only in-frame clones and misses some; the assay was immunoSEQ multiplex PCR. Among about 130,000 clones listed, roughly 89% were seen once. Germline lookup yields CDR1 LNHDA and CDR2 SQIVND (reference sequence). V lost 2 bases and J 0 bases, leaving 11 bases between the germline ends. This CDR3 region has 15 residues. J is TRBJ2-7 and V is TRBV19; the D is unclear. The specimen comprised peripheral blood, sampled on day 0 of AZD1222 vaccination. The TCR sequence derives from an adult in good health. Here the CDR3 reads CASSIPRADSYEQYF. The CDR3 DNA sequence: TGTGCCAGTAGTATACCCCGGGCGGACTCCTACGAGCAGTACTTC.